Following are 20 T cell receptor beta chains from one sample sequenced in a study of technical replicates of blood from several donors. Profiled with immunoSEQ multiplex PCR; TCRdb holds only in-frame clones, not every one. In the table there are over 85,000 clones, less than 95% of which are singletons. The material sequenced was T cells isolated from PBMCs. These TCRs come from a human donor in good health.

The chain is built from TRBV28 and TRBJ2-1, with D possibly being TRBD2 (5 bases). The CDR3 contains 13 residues. The V end was cut by 2 bases, the J end by 8 bases, with 10 bases between. Germline CDR1 MDHEN, CDR2 SYDVKM. The CDR3 DNA sequence: TGTGCCAGCAGTTTAAATAGACTATATGAGCAGTTCTTC. As protein: CASSLNRLYEQFF.

CDR3 loop: CAWMGQDNYGYTF. The DNA of the CDR3 is TGTGCCTGGATGGGGCAGGACAACTATGGCTACACCTTC. V gene TRBV30 combines with J gene TRBJ1-2; TRBD1 is a possible D gene (5 bases). Trimming left V 4 bases short and J 2 bases short, with 11 bases between. Germline CDR1 is GTSNPN and CDR2 is SVGIG (reference sequence). This CDR3 spans 13 amino acids. Using reference TRBV30 and TRBJ1-2 for the parts outside the CDR3, the full variable domain is SQTIHQWPATLVQPVGSPLSLECTVEGTSNPNLYWYRQAAGRGLQLLFYSVGIGQISSEVPQNLSASRPQDRQFILSSKKLLLSDSGFYLCAWMGQDNYGYTFGSGTRLTVV.

This sequence joins TRBV12-5 and TRBJ1-3; D is possibly TRBD1 (6 bases). This CDR3 is 16 amino acids long. The V gene's germline CDR1 is LGHNT and CDR2 FRNRAP. Trimming took 5 bases from V and 4 from J, leaving 18 bases between them. The CDR3 DNA sequence: TGTGCTAGTGGTCTGGGGGGAACAGGGTCGGGAAACACCATATATTTT. Translated: CASGLGGTGSGNTIYF.

The V and J genes are TRBV5-6 and TRBJ2-1; 7 positions agree with TRBD2. Trimming at V came to 4 bases and at J to 9 bases, leaving 4 bases not matched to a gene. From germline, CDR1 is SGHDT and CDR2 YYEEEE. This CDR3 has 12 amino acids. The CDR3 DNA reads as TGTGCCAGCAGCATTTTAGCGGGTGAGCAGTTCTTC. Translating gives CASSILAGEQFF. The full variable domain, with the rest looked up from reference TRBV5-6 and TRBJ2-1, is DAGVTQSPTHLIKTRGQQVTLRCSPKSGHDTVSWYQQALGQGPQFIFQYYEEEERQRGNFPDRFSGHQFPNYSSELNVNALLLGDSALYLCASSILAGEQFFGPGTRLTVL.

The rearrangement uses TRBV7-8 and TRBJ1-4; D is undetermined. Germline CDR1 and CDR2: SGHVS and FQNEAQ. The CDR3 consists of 14 residues. V gave up 5 bases and J gave up 8 bases, with 15 bases separating them. The CDR3 reads CASSLFGLYEKLFF. CDR3 DNA sequence: TGTGCCAGCAGCCTGTTTGGACTGTACGAAAAACTGTTTTTT.

The rearrangement links TRBV7-9 to TRBJ2-5; TRBD1 matches at 7 bases. The CDR3 consists of 17 residues. Germline CDR1 and CDR2: SEHNR and FQNEAQ (reference sequence). The ends lost 5 bases at V and 2 bases at J; junction bases unmatched: 14. The CDR3: CASSHGQARKSQETQYF. The CDR3 coding sequence is TGTGCCAGCAGCCACGGACAGGCTCGAAAATCTCAAGAGACCCAGTACTTC.

V and J are TRBV28 and TRBJ2-3, with 10 bases fitting TRBD2. The germline gives CDR1 MDHEN, CDR2 SYDVKM. This CDR3 spans 16 amino acids. The V gene end was trimmed by 3 bases and the J gene end by 1 base; junction bases not matched to a gene: 4. CDR3 sequence reads: CASSFLAGVRTDTQYF. In nucleotides, the CDR3 is TGTGCCAGCAGTTTTCTAGCGGGAGTCCGCACAGATACGCAGTATTTT.

J is TRBJ1-5 and V is TRBV7-8; D is ambiguous. The CDR3 sequence is 16 residues long. Germline loops: CDR1 SGHVS, CDR2 FQNEAQ. The V gene lost 1 base and the J gene lost 0 bases, with 10 bases spanning the gap. Here the CDR3 DNA reads TGTGCCAGCAGCTTAGTTTGGCACAATAGCAATCAGCCCCAGCATTTT. Translated: CASSLVWHNSNQPQHF.

The chain is built from TRBV5-6 and TRBJ2-7, with no clear D. The CDR3 spans 12 residues. Trimming stripped 4 bases from V and 4 bases from J, with 9 bases between. Germline-derived CDR1 and CDR2 are SGHDT and YYEEEE. CDR3: CASSLSRYEQYF. The CDR3 DNA is TGTGCCAGCAGCCTTAGTCGATACGAGCAGTACTTC.

The V call is TRBV19, the J call TRBJ2-3; 11 nucleotides agree with TRBD2. The CDR3 contains 14 residues. The ends lost 6 bases at V and 1 base at J; junction bases unmatched: 0. The germline V gene has CDR1 LNHDA and CDR2 SQIVND (reference sequence). The CDR3, as DNA: TGTGCCAGTAGACTAGCGGGAGGCACAGATACGCAGTATTTT. Translating gives CASRLAGGTDTQYF. Using reference TRBV19 and TRBJ2-3 for the parts outside the CDR3, the full variable domain is DGGITQSPKYLFRKEGQNVTLSCEQNLNHDAMYWYRQDPGQGLRLIYYSQIVNDFQKGDIAEGYSVSREKKESFPLTVTSAQKNPTAFYLCASRLAGGTDTQYFGPGTRLTVL.

The chain is built from TRBV30 and TRBJ1-4; unclear D gene. Germline V gene data show CDR1 as GTSNPN and CDR2 as SVGIG (reference sequence). This CDR3 contains 13 residues. Trimming shortened V by 0 bases and J by 4 bases, and 6 bases separated the two germline ends. The CDR3 nucleotides are TGTGCCTGGAGTGTTTCCATTAATGAAAAACTGTTTTTT. Protein product: CAWSVSINEKLFF.

The V call is TRBV2, the J call TRBJ1-1; unclear D gene. CDR3 length equals 12 residues. Germline V gene sequence: CDR1 SNHLY, CDR2 FYNNEI. The V and J ends lost 6 bases and 3 bases respectively, with 8 bases between them. In nucleotides, the CDR3 is TGTGCCAGCAGAATGAGTTACACTGAAGCTTTCTTT. Protein sequence: CASRMSYTEAFF.

The chain employs TRBV28 and TRBJ2-5; no firm D call. Deletions cut 5 bases from V and 4 bases from J, with 11 bases between. The CDR3 covers 13 residues. Germline loops: CDR1 MDHEN, CDR2 SYDVKM. In nucleotides, the CDR3 is TGTGCCAGCAGTCCCTCCTTTAGAGAGACCCAGTACTTC. Residues: CASSPSFRETQYF.

The rearrangement links TRBV5-1 to TRBJ1-4; 7 nucleotides line up with TRBD1. V dropped 4 bases and J dropped 4; count of bases not matched to a gene: 10. CDR1 and CDR2 from the germline V gene are SGHRS and YFSETQ. CDR3 size: 16 residues. CDR3 in DNA: TGCGCCAGCAGCCGAGGGGGCATACCGAATAATGAAAAACTGTTTTTT. Translation: CASSRGGIPNNEKLFF. Variable domain in full (rest from reference TRBV5-1 and TRBJ1-4): KAGVTQTPRYLIKTRGQQVTLSCSPISGHRSVSWYQQTPGQGLQFLFEYFSETQRNKGNFPGRFSGRQFSNSRSEMNVSTLELGDSALYLCASSRGGIPNNEKLFFGSGTQLSVL.

The V call is TRBV27, the J call TRBJ1-5, with a tentative D call TRBD1 (5 bases). V lost 5 bases, J lost 0 bases, and 20 bases lay in between. CDR3 length: 18 amino acids. From germline, CDR1 is MNHEY and CDR2 SMNVEV (reference sequence). The CDR3 DNA sequence: TGTGCCAGCAGTCCTGGAGTCATATGGGACTTTAGCAATCAGCCCCAGCATTTT. Its translation is CASSPGVIWDFSNQPQHF.

The rearrangement links TRBV6-1 to TRBJ2-7; 8 bases agree with TRBD1. Germline loops: CDR1 MNHNS, CDR2 SASEGT. This CDR3 region has 12 residues. The ends lost 8 bases at V and 5 bases at J; junction bases unmatched: 5. The CDR3 reads CASAYRGNEQYF. DNA for the CDR3: TGTGCCAGCGCGTACAGGGGGAACGAGCAGTACTTC.

The chain is built from TRBV7-2 and TRBJ2-7; D gene unclear. CDR1 and CDR2 from the germline V gene are SGHTA and FQGNSA. Trimming took off 2 bases at V and 5 bases at J, with 7 bases between the two ends. The CDR3 contains 12 residues. The CDR3 DNA reads as TGTGCCAGCAGCTTAAGACTTCACGAGCAGTACTTC. Translation gives CASSLRLHEQYF.

The chain recombines TRBV4-3 with TRBJ2-5, with D hard to call. The CDR3 is 12 amino acids. V was cut by 0 bases and J by 6 bases, with 5 bases left in between. Germline CDR1 reads LGHNA; CDR2 reads YSLEER. This CDR3 reads CASSQDRKTQYF. The CDR3 DNA reads TGCGCCAGCAGCCAAGATCGTAAGACCCAGTACTTC.

The rearrangement links TRBV9 to TRBJ2-7; TRBD2 is a possible D gene (5 bases). CDR3 length: 13 residues. V was pared by 0 bases and J by 4 bases, with 8 bases between. Germline V gene data show CDR1 as SGDLS and CDR2 as YYNGEE. CDR3 loop: CASSVDRGYEQYF. The CDR3 nucleotides read TGTGCCAGCAGCGTAGATCGGGGATACGAGCAGTACTTC. Together with reference TRBV9 and TRBJ2-7, the CDR3 gives the full variable domain: DSGVTQTPKHLITATGQRVTLRCSPRSGDLSVYWYQQSLDQGLQFLIQYYNGEERAKGNILERFSAQQFPDLHSELNLSSLELGDSALYFCASSVDRGYEQYFGPGTRLTVT.

A single count supports this clone. The identical CDR3 is also encoded by other nucleotide sequences in the sample. The chain links TRBV9 to TRBJ2-1; 9 nucleotides match TRBD2. The CDR3 totals 15 residues. Germline V gene lookup returns CDR1 SGDLS and CDR2 YYNGEE. The ends lost 0 bases at V and 4 bases at J; junction bases unmatched: 2. As DNA, the CDR3 is TGTGCCAGCAGCGTAGGGCTAGCGGGATACAATGAGCAGTTCTTC. It is translated as CASSVGLAGYNEQFF.